This passage covers 27 T cell receptor beta chains from one sample sequenced in a study of Graves' ophthalmopathy and Graves' hyperthyroidism. RNA transcripts provided the template for amplifying TCR beta CDR3 regions. The library came from an HTBI-primed first-round RT-PCR and a second-round multiplex PCR. TCRdb re-called the multiplex PCR reads through MiXCR, storing one row per CDR3 protein. The table has fewer than 20,000 distinct CDR3 sequences, 46% seen once. The sample comprised peripheral blood. The origin of the receptors is a woman aged 40 to 55 with stable Graves' hyperthyroidism.

This clonotype was seen many times. The chain is built from TRBV6-1 and TRBJ1-6; D is ambiguous. The germline V and J ends were trimmed by 1 base and 0 bases, with 1 base remaining between them. The V gene's germline CDR1 is MNHNS and CDR2 SASEGT. The CDR3 has 14 residues. CDR3 bases: TGTGCCAGCAGTGAAGGCTCCTATAATTCACCCCTCCACTTT. Translated, it gives CASSEGSYNSPLHF.

On this clonotype itself: A read error may be the cause here, since a much bigger clone is one base away. The CDR3 ends on some other residue instead of the conserved phenylalanine or tryptophan, so this is likely a read error. The chain carries TRBV20-1 and TRBJ1-1; perhaps TRBD1 as D (5 bases). This CDR3 region has 15 residues. The germline V gene has CDR1 DFQATT and CDR2 SNEGSKA (reference sequence). V lost 0 bases, J lost 5 bases, and 16 bases lay in between. CDR3 in amino acids: CSAREGTAGLTEAFL. DNA for the CDR3: TGCAGTGCTAGAGAGGGCACCGCAGGGTTGACTGAAGCTTTCTTG.

This clonotype was recorded a few times. This chain joins TRBV6-5 and TRBJ2-3; D ambiguous. Trimming took 6 bases from V and 2 from J, leaving 12 bases between them. The CDR3 has 14 residues. Per germline, CDR1 MNHEY and CDR2 SVGAGI. CDR3 sequence: CASRRLATTDTQYF. As DNA, the CDR3 is TGTGCCAGCAGGAGACTGGCAACCACAGATACGCAGTATTTT.

V is TRBV5-1 and J is TRBJ1-4; D may be TRBD1 (6 bases). CDR3 length: 15 amino acids. Trimming cost V 3 bases and J 7 bases, with 16 bases left between them. The germline V gene has CDR1 SGHRS and CDR2 YFSETQ. This CDR3 is CASSYGGHGTEKLFF. The CDR3 nucleotides read TGCGCCAGCAGCTACGGGGGGCATGGTACTGAAAAACTGTTTTTT.

The chain is built from TRBV7-9 and TRBJ2-7; 9 bases fit TRBD1. The trim removed 3 bases at V and 6 bases at J, leaving 9 bases unmatched. The germline V gene has CDR1 SEHNR and CDR2 FQNEAQ (reference sequence). The CDR3 covers 15 residues. The CDR3 reads CASSFQPGQGLEQYF. DNA for the CDR3: TGTGCCAGCAGCTTCCAACCGGGACAGGGTCTCGAGCAGTACTTC.

This clonotype has ten or more counts. The chain recombines TRBV20-1 with TRBJ2-1; 7 bases match TRBD2. V lost 0 bases, J lost 8 bases, and 13 bases stayed unmatched. The CDR3 has 16 residues. CDR1 and CDR2 from the germline V gene are DFQATT and SNEGSKA (reference sequence). Written as DNA, the CDR3 is TGCAGTGCTAGAGATCCCCGCGGGAGAATCGTGGATGAGCAGTTCTTC. Protein product: CSARDPRGRIVDEQFF.

The gene calls are TRBV6-2 or TRBV6-3 and TRBJ1-2, with 7 bases lining up with TRBD1. The ends lost 6 bases at V and 3 bases at J; junction bases unmatched: 7. The CDR3 contains 14 residues. CDR1 is MNHEY, CDR2 SVGEGT, per germline. CDR3 nucleotides: TGTGCCAGCAGCGGGACAGCCCCCGACTATGGCTACACCTTC. Translating gives CASSGTAPDYGYTF.

The chain joins TRBV3-1 to TRBJ2-7; 9 bases line up with TRBD2. V gave up 7 bases and J gave up 7 bases; unmatched junction bases: 17. The CDR3 runs to 16 residues. The germline CDR1 and CDR2 sequences are LGHDT and YNNKEL (reference sequence). The CDR3 here is CASIEARPSGDGEQYF. The CDR3 DNA sequence: TGTGCCAGCATTGAAGCAAGGCCTAGCGGGGACGGGGAGCAGTACTTC.

The chain recombines TRBV4-1 with TRBJ2-6; D remains ambiguous. Germline V gene sequence: CDR1 MGHRA, CDR2 YSYEKL. V was shortened by 5 bases and J by 2 bases, with 13 bases between the two germline ends. The CDR3 has 16 amino acids. CDR3 protein: CASSSGGPTGANVLTF. The CDR3 DNA reads TGCGCCAGCAGCAGTGGCGGACCAACTGGGGCCAACGTCCTGACTTTC.

This chain links TRBV7-2 with TRBJ2-3, with TRBD2 as a possible D gene (5 bases). The V end was cut by 2 bases, the J end by 2 bases, with 14 bases between. The CDR3 is 16 residues long. The germline V gene encodes CDR1 SGHTA and CDR2 FQGNSA. CDR3 DNA: TGTGCCAGCAGCTTACAGGCCGGAGGTTTCACAGATACGCAGTATTTT. Translating gives CASSLQAGGFTDTQYF.

The chain employs TRBV19 and TRBJ1-4; maybe TRBD1 (5 bases). V was trimmed by 6 bases and J by 0 bases, leaving 17 bases between them. Per the germline V gene, CDR1 is LNHDA and CDR2 is SQIVND (reference sequence). The CDR3 is made up of 17 amino acids. The CDR3 DNA reads TGTGCCAGTAGCCTCAGGGCCGGCGGGGCAACTAATGAAAAACTGTTTTTT. It specifies CASSLRAGGATNEKLFF.

The chain joins TRBV4-2 to TRBJ2-7; no clear D gene. Germline CDR1 is LGHNA and CDR2 is YNFKEQ. Trimming took 3 bases from V and 1 from J, leaving 13 bases between them. The CDR3 sequence is 15 residues long. The CDR3 loop is CASSHITGSSYEQYF. CDR3 in DNA: TGTGCCAGCAGCCATATAACCGGGTCGTCCTACGAGCAGTACTTC.

This rearrangement joins TRBV20-1 to TRBJ1-1; 8 positions agree with TRBD1. Germline CDR1 reads DFQATT; CDR2 reads SNEGSKA (reference sequence). The CDR3 is 18 amino acids. Germline trimming cut 0 bases from V and 4 bases from J; bases unmatched to any gene: 16. In nucleotides, the CDR3 is TGCAGTGCTAGAGAGACAGGGGTTGCGATTTTTCTAGGCACTGAAGCTTTCTTT. Encoded protein: CSARETGVAIFLGTEAFF.

In the case of this clonotype: The CDR3 ends on some other residue instead of the conserved phenylalanine or tryptophan, so this is likely a read error. The V gene is TRBV3-1, the J gene TRBJ2-1, with D tentatively TRBD1 or TRBD2 (6 bases each). CDR3 length: 15 amino acids. Germline V gene sequence: CDR1 LGHDT, CDR2 YNNKEL (reference sequence). Trimming took 1 base from V and 4 from J, leaving 11 bases between them. The CDR3 loop reads CASSQGGAMYNEQFC. In DNA form, the CDR3 reads TGTGCCAGCAGCCAAGGGGGGGCCATGTACAATGAGCAGTTCTGC.

This clonotype has more than one count but fewer than ten. The junction and the germline gene differ at one end; a read error may be behind it. The chain carries TRBV2 and TRBJ1-2, with no clear D. Germline V gives CDR1 SNHLY, CDR2 FYNNEI. This CDR3 has 13 amino acids. CDR3 DNA sequence: TGTGCCAGCAGTGAGGGATACAACTATGGCTGCACCTTC. It codes for CASSEGYNYGCTF.

On this clonotype: Without the conserved terminal phenylalanine or tryptophan, this CDR3 likely stems from a read error. The rearrangement links TRBV10-3 to TRBJ2-4; possible D gene TRBD2, 5 bases. The CDR3 runs to 16 residues. Germline values: CDR1 ENHRY, CDR2 SYGVKD. CDR3 coding DNA: TGTGCCAGCAGTTGGGCCGAGGGCCGGGCCAAAAACATTCAGTACTCC. Protein sequence: CASSWAEGRAKNIQYS.

The chain recombines TRBV5-5 with TRBJ2-2, with 9 bases fitting TRBD1. Trimming at V came to 4 bases and at J to 4 bases, leaving 11 bases not matched to a gene. This CDR3 comprises 17 residues. Germline V gives CDR1 SGHKS, CDR2 YYEKEE (reference sequence). The CDR3 loop reads CASSVRTGEDSTGELFF. The DNA of the CDR3 is TGTGCCAGCAGCGTCCGGACAGGGGAGGATTCCACCGGGGAGCTGTTTTTT.

This chain uses TRBV25-1 with TRBJ2-7, with D unclear. Trimming removed 6 bases at V and 2 bases at J, with 11 bases between. Germline V CDR1 and CDR2: MGHDK, SYGVNS. The CDR3 sequence is 13 residues long. Here the CDR3 reads CASSPPTPYEQYF. CDR3 in DNA: TGTGCCAGCAGCCCACCGACTCCCTACGAGCAGTACTTC.

The CDR3 region has the DNA TGCGCCAGCAGCCAAGTAGGGACAACCCACCAAGAGACCCAGTACTTC. Its protein is CASSQVGTTHQETQYF. The rearrangement uses TRBV4-3 and TRBJ2-5; perhaps TRBD1 as D (6 bases). Germline CDR1 LGHNA, CDR2 YSLEER. This CDR3 contains 16 residues. The ends were cut back, 1 base at V and 0 bases at J, with 12 bases in the middle.

This clonotype is termed medium-sized (0.01 to 0.1%). The rearrangement links TRBV24-1 to TRBJ1-2; tentatively, D is TRBD1 (5 bases). V lost 4 bases, J lost 8 bases, and 19 bases lay in between. The germline gives CDR1 KGHDR, CDR2 SFDVKD. The CDR3 has 15 residues. CDR3 sequence: CATSEAGPRNGGYTF. In DNA form, the CDR3 reads TGTGCCACCAGTGAGGCGGGACCCCGGAACGGGGGCTACACCTTC.

This clonotype was recorded a few times. The J gene is TRBJ2-3, the V gene TRBV6-4; TRBD2 matches at 8 bases. V shed 0 bases, J shed 4 bases, and the junction held 0 bases outside the gene matches. There are 14 residues in the CDR3. Germline V CDR1 and CDR2: MRHNA, SNTAGT. CDR3 sequence: CASSDSGGADTQYF. CDR3 nucleotide sequence: TGTGCCAGCAGTGACTCCGGGGGGGCAGATACGCAGTATTTT.

The CDR3 DNA sequence: TGTGCCAGCAGCGTAAGCTGGGCTAGCGGGAGGGCCAATGAGCAGTTCTTC. It encodes CASSVSWASGRANEQFF. The chain recombines TRBV9 with TRBJ2-1, with 12 bases fitting TRBD2. Germline V gene lookup returns CDR1 SGDLS and CDR2 YYNGEE. This CDR3 has 17 residues. V was clipped by 1 base and J by 6 bases; unmatched bases: 8.

The V call is TRBV7-8, the J call TRBJ1-2; no reliable D call. Germline CDR1 SGHVS, CDR2 FQNEAQ. The CDR3 has 12 amino acids. V shed 2 bases and J shed 3 bases, with 4 bases lying between them. CDR3 amino acids: CASSLNYYGYTF. The CDR3, as DNA: TGTGCCAGCAGCTTAAACTACTATGGCTACACCTTC. The complete variable domain, with remaining parts taken from reference TRBV7-8 and TRBJ1-2, reads GAGVSQSPRYKVAKRGQDVALRCDPISGHVSLFWYQQALGQGPEFLTYFQNEAQLDKSGLPSDRFFAERPEGSVSTLKIQRTQQEDSAVYLCASSLNYYGYTFGSGTRLTVV.

This clonotype was detected many times. J is TRBJ1-1 and V is TRBV5-1, with a possible D match to TRBD1 (5 bases). V shed 4 bases and J shed 0 bases, with 13 bases lying between them. The CDR3 sequence is 15 residues long. CDR1 is SGHRS, CDR2 YFSETQ, per germline. CDR3: CASSRTRGMNTEAFF. The CDR3 region has the DNA TGCGCCAGCAGCCGTACGAGGGGCATGAACACTGAAGCTTTCTTT.

A note on this clonotype: The CDR3 does not close with the conserved phenylalanine or tryptophan, likely indicating a read error. The rearrangement uses TRBV5-6 and TRBJ2-3, with 9 bases that match TRBD2. Germline CDR1 and CDR2: SGHDT and YYEEEE. The CDR3 runs to 14 residues. V dropped 0 bases and J dropped 5; count of bases not matched to a gene: 1. The CDR3 loop reads CASSLASGEDTQYC. As DNA, the CDR3 is TGTGCCAGCAGCTTGGCTAGCGGGGAAGATACGCAGTATTGT.

This clonotype was observed at least ten times. The rearrangement uses TRBV9 and TRBJ1-1; D possibly corresponds to TRBD1 (5 bases). Germline V gene data show CDR1 as SGDLS and CDR2 as YYNGEE. The CDR3 covers 15 residues. Deletions cut 0 bases from V and 4 bases from J, with 13 bases between. CDR3 sequence: CASSVDQGEVTEAFF. The CDR3 DNA sequence: TGTGCCAGCAGCGTAGATCAAGGGGAAGTCACTGAAGCTTTCTTT.

This clonotype was seen a handful of times. A much more abundant neighbour one base away suggests this may be a read error. V is TRBV20-1 and J is TRBJ1-1, with D possibly being TRBD1 (5 bases). The CDR3 runs to 15 residues. The ends were cut back, 0 bases at V and 5 bases at J, with 16 bases in the middle. CDR1 and CDR2 (germline): DFQATT, SNEGSKA (reference sequence). DNA of the CDR3: TGCAGTGCTAGAGAGGGCACCGCAGGGTGGACTGAAGCTTTCTTT. Encoded protein: CSAREGTAGWTEAFF.